Below, one T cell receptor (beta chain) is given with its context. What it binds is not known. The data are from a study of PD-1 blockade in mismatch repair-deficient tumors. Whole-study results and caveats: Tumor-resident clones, often absent from pretreatment blood, expanded after pembrolizumab and then contracted.

The table came from immunoSEQ multiplex PCR; TCRdb's copy has only in-frame clones and leaves some out. The data show tens of thousands of clones, more than 70% seen once. All patients were mismatch repair deficient, assessed by either PCR or immunohistochemistry. TCRs were sequenced from a few patients responding to pembrolizumab. The TCR sequence derives from an adult with mismatch repair-deficient cancer. Sequenced material: peripheral blood, taken 52 weeks after starting pembrolizumab.

The CDR3 DNA reads TGTGCCAGCAGGGAACCAAGTAGACACAATGAGCAGTTCTTC. Translated: CASREPSRHNEQFF. This chain joins TRBV27 and TRBJ2-1, with D unclear. With 6 bases removed from V and 5 bases from J, the gap between germline ends came to 14 bases. From germline, CDR1 is MNHEY and CDR2 SMNVEV (reference sequence). The CDR3 runs to 14 residues.